This T cell receptor beta chain was sequenced during a study of tissue T cells after allogeneic stem cell transplantation. The V segment lost 4 bases and the J segment 8 bases; nucleotides outside the gene matches: 5. The CDR3 length is 15 residues. From germline, CDR1 is SEHNR and CDR2 FQNEAQ (reference sequence). CDR3 sequences, V/J genes, frequencies and template counts came from survey-depth TCRbeta sequencing. Produced via immunoSEQ multiplex PCR; TCRdb's table is partial and in-frame only. This table holds around 6,600 clones, 69% found once. The clonotype comes from a woman between 18 and 55 years old with breast cancer. The material sequenced was tissue from the stomach, taken at autopsy. The chain joins TRBV7-9 to TRBJ1-6; the match to TRBD1 covers 10 bases. CDR3 in DNA: TGTGCCAGCAGCTCCCCCGGACAGGGGGATTCACCCCTCCACTTT. It translates to CASSSPGQGDSPLHF. The full variable domain, with the rest looked up from reference TRBV7-9 and TRBJ1-6, is DTGVSQNPRHKITKRGQNVTFRCDPISEHNRLYWYRQTLGQGPEFLTYFQNEAQLEKSRLLSDRFSAERPKGSFSTLEIQRTEQGDSAMYLCASSSPGQGDSPLHFGNGTRLTVT.